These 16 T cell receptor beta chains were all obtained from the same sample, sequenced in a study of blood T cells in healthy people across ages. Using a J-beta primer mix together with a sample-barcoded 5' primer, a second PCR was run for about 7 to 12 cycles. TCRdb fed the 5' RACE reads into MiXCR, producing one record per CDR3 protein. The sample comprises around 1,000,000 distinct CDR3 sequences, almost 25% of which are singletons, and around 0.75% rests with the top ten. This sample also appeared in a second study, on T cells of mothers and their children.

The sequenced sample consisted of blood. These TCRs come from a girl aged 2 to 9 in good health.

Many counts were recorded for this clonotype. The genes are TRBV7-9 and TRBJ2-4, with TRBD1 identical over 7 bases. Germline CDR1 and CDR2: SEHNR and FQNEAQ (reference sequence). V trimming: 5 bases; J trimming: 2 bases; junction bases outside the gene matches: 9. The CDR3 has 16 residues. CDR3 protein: CASSEGAQVSKNIQYF. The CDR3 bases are TGTGCCAGCAGCGAGGGGGCCCAGGTATCCAAAAACATTCAGTACTTC.

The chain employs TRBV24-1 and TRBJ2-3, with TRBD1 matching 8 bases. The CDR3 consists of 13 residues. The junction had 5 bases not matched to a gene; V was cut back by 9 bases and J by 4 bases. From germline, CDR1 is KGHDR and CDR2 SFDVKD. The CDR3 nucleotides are TGTGCCACCCAGGGGGCCGGATCAGATACGCAGTATTTT. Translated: CATQGAGSDTQYF.

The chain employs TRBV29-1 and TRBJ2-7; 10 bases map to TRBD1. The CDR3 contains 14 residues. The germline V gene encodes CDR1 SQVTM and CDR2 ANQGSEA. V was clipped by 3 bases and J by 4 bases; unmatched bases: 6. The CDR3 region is CSVDETGGLYEQYF. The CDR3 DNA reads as TGCAGCGTTGACGAGACAGGGGGCCTTTACGAGCAGTACTTC.

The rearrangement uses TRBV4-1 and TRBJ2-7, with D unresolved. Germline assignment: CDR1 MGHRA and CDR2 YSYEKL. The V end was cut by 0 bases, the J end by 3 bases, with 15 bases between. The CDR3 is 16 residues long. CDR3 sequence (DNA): TGCGCCAGCAGCCAAGAAAGGGTCGCCAGCCTCTACGAGCAGTACTTC. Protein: CASSQERVASLYEQYF.

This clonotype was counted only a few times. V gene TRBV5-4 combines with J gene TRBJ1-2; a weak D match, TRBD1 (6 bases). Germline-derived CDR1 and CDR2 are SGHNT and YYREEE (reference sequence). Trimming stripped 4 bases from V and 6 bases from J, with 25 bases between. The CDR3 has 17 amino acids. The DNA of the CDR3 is TGTGCCAGCAGCCCCCAGGGGATGTACCCCAGCCCCCATGGCTACACCTTC. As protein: CASSPQGMYPSPHGYTF.

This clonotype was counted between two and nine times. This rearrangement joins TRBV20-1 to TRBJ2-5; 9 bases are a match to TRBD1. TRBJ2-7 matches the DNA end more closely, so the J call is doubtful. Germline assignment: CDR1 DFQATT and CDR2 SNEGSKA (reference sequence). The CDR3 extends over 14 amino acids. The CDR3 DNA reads TGCAGTGCTGGCCCCGGGACAGGGTGGCACGAGCAGTACTTC. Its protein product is CSAGPGTGWHEQYF.

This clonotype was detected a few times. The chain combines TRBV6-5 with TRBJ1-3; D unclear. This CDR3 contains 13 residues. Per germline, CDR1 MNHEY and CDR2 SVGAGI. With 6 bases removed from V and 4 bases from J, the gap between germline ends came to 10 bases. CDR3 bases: TGTGCCAGCAGAACACCGGGGGGAAACACCATATATTTT. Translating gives CASRTPGGNTIYF.

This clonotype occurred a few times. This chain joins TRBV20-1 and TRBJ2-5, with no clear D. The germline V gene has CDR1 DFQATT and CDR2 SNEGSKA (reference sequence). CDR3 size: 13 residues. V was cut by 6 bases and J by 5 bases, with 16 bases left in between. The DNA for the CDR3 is TGCAGTGCCCTCCAGCGATCCAGGGAGACCCAGTACTTC. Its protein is CSALQRSRETQYF.

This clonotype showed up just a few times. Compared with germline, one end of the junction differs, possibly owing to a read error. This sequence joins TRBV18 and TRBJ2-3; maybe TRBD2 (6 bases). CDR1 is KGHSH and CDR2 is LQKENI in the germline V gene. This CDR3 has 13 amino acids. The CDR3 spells CASSPTRGGTQYF. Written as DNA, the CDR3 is TGCGCCAGCTCACCAACAAGGGGAGGTACGCAGTATTTT.

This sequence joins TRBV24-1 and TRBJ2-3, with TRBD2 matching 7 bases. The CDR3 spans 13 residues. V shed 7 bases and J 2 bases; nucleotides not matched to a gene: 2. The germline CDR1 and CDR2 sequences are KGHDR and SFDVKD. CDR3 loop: CATRRGNTDTQYF. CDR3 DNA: TGTGCCACCAGGCGGGGGAACACAGATACGCAGTATTTT.

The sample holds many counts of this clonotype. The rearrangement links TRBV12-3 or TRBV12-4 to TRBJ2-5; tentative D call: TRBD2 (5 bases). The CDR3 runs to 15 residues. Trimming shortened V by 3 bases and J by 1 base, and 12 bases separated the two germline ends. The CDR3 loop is CASSFMDRGQETQYF. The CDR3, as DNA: TGTGCCAGCAGTTTTATGGATCGGGGCCAAGAGACCCAGTACTTC.

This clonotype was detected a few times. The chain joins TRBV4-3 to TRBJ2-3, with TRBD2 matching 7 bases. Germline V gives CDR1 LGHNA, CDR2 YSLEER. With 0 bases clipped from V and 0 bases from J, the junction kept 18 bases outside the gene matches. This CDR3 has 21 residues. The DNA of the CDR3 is TGCGCCAGCAGCCAAGATCTTCCCCCAATTATGAGCGGGGCTAGCACAGATACGCAGTATTTT. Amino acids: CASSQDLPPIMSGASTDTQYF.

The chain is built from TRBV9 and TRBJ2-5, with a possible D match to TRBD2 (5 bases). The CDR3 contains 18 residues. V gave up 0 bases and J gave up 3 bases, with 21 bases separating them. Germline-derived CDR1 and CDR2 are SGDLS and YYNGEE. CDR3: CASSVESGEPLEEETQYF. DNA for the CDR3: TGTGCCAGCAGCGTAGAGTCAGGCGAGCCATTGGAGGAAGAGACCCAGTACTTC.

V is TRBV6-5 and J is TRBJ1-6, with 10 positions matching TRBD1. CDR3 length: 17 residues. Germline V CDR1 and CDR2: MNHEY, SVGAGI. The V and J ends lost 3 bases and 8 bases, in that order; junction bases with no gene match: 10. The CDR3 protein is CASSYRSGTGDDSPLHF. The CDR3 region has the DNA TGTGCCAGCAGTTATCGCTCCGGGACAGGGGATGATTCACCCCTCCACTTT.

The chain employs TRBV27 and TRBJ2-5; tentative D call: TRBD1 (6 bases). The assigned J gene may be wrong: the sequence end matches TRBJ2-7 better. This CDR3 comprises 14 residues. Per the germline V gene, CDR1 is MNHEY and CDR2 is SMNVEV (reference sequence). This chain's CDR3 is CASSLGTRHYEQYF. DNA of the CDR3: TGTGCCAGCAGTTTAGGGACAAGGCACTACGAGCAGTACTTC.

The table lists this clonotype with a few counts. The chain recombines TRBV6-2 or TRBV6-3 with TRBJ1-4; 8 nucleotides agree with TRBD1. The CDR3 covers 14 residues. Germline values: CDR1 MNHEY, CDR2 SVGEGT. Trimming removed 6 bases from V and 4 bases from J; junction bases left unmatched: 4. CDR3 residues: CASRNRGSNEKLFF. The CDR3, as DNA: TGTGCCAGCAGAAACAGGGGGAGTAATGAAAAACTGTTTTTT.